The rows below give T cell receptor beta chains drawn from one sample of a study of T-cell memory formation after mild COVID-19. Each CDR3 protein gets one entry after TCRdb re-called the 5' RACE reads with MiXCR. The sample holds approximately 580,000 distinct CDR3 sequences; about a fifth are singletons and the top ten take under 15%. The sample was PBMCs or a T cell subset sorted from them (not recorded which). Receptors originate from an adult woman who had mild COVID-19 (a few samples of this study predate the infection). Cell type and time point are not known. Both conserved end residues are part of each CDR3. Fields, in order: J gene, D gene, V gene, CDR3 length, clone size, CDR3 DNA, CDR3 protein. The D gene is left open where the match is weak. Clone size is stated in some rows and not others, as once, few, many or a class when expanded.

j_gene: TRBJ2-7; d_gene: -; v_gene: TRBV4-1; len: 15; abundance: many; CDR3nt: TGCGCCAGCAGCCCCACGTTGAGGTCCGCCTACGAGCAGTACTTC; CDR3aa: CASSPTLRSAYEQYF
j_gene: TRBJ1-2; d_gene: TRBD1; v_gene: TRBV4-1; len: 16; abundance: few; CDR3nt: TGCGCCAGCAGCCAAGATGGGACAGGAATCAACTATGGCTACACCTTC; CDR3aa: CASSQDGTGINYGYTF
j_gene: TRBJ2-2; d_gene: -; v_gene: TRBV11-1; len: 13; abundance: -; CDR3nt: TGTGCCAGCAGCCCACAGGGTCCCGGGGAGCTGTTTTTT; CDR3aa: CASSPQGPGELFF
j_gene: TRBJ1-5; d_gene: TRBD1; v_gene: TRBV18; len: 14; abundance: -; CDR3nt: TGTGCCAGCTCACCCTTGACAGGGGTCCAGCCCCAGCATTTT; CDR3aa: CASSPLTGVQPQHF
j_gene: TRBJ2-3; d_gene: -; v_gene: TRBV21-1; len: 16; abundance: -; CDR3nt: TGTGCCAGCAGCGACCATAAAGCAACGCGGGCAGATACGCAGTATTTT; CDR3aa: CASSDHKATRADTQYF
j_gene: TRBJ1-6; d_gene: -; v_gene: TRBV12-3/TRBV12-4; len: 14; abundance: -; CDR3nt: TGTGCCAGCAGTTTCACTGGACGAGGTTCACCCCTCCACTTT; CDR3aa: CASSFTGRGSPLHF
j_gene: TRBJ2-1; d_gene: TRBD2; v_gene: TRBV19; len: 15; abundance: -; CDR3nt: TGTGCCAGTCGGATCGGTAGCGGGAGGTCCAATGAGCAGTTCTTC; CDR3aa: CASRIGSGRSNEQFF
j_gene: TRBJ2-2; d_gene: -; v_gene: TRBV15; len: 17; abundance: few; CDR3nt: TGTGCCACCAGCAGAGACCTCAGGGGAGGAAACACCGGGGAGCTGTTTTTT; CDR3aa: CATSRDLRGGNTGELFF
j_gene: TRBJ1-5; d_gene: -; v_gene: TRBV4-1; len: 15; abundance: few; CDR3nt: TGCGCCAGCAGCCAGGATAGAACAGGGTTTCAGCCCCAGCATTTT; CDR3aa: CASSQDRTGFQPQHF
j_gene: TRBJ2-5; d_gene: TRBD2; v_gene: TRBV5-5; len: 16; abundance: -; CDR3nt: TGTGCCAGCAGCTTGGTCCGCACTAGCGGGCGGGAGACCCAGTACTTC; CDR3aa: CASSLVRTSGRETQYF
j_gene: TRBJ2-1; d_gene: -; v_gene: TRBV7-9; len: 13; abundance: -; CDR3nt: TGTGCCAGCAGGTCCGGGCGGTACAATGAGCAGTTCTTC; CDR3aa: CASRSGRYNEQFF
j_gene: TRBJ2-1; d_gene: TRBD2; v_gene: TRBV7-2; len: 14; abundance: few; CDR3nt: TGTGCCAGCAGCCATCGGCTAGCGGGAGGGGGTCCGTTCTTC; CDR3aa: CASSHRLAGGGPFF
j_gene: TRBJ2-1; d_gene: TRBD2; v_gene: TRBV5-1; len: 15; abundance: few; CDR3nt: TGCGCCAGCAGCTTGGACCCCGGGACTAACAATGAGCAGTTCTTC; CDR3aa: CASSLDPGTNNEQFF
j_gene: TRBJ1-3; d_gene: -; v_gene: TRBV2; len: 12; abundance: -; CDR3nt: TGTGCCAGCAATACCGGCGGAAACACCATATATTTT; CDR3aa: CASNTGGNTIYF
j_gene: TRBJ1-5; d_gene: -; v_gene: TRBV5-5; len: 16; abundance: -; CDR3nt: TGTGCCAGCAGCTTGGCCTCTAGGCAGCCAAATCAGCCCCAGCATTTT; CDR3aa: CASSLASRQPNQPQHF
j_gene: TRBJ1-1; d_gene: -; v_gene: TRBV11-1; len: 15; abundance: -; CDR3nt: TGTGCCAGCAGCCCGATAAATACCAGGAACACTGAAGCTTTCTTT; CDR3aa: CASSPINTRNTEAFF